The 24 T cell receptor beta chains listed next were all sequenced from one sample in a study of OX40 agonist ivuxolimab in advanced cancers. Libraries were constructed by the immunoSEQ multiplex PCR assay. TCRdb stores this immuneACCESS table with in-frame sequences only. Part of the clones is absent; in the studies checked, under half of the shortfall reflects unresolved V genes, and no reason is known for the rest. The sample table holds 45,000 to 60,000 clones, of which approximately 90% were seen once. Of the sample, 10% to 13% falls within the top ten clones. Material: CD4+ or CD8+ T cells sorted from blood, obtained in a trial of the OX40 agonist ivuxolimab. The receptors were sampled from an adult with an advanced solid tumor such as melanoma, head and neck, liver or kidney cancer.

This clone was seen once. This rearrangement joins TRBV7-9 to TRBJ2-3; weak D call: TRBD2 (6 bases). The V end lost 5 bases, the J end lost 6 bases, and 18 bases lay between the germline ends. The CDR3 totals 15 residues. Per germline, CDR1 SEHNR and CDR2 FQNEAQ (reference sequence). CDR3 protein: CASSQFGGVRDTQYF. CDR3 bases: TGTGCCAGCAGCCAATTTGGCGGGGTGAGGGATACGCAGTATTTT.

A remark on this clone: Other DNA sequences in the same sample also yield this CDR3. This chain joins TRBV7-9 and TRBJ2-7; TRBD1 aligns across 7 bases. CDR3 length equals 13 residues. Germline values: CDR1 SEHNR, CDR2 FQNEAQ (reference sequence). V gave up 5 bases and J gave up 3 bases; unmatched junction bases: 4. The CDR3 region has the DNA TGTGCCAGCAGCCTAGGACAGGTCTACGAGCAGTACTTC. This encodes CASSLGQVYEQYF.

The rearrangement uses TRBV7-2 and TRBJ2-7; tentative D call: TRBD1 (5 bases). V lost 4 bases, J lost 2 bases, and 12 bases lay in between. The CDR3 spans 14 residues. Germline V gene lookup returns CDR1 SGHTA and CDR2 FQGNSA. CDR3: CASSSVVRAYEQYF. The CDR3 DNA follows: TGTGCCAGCAGCTCCGTGGTCAGGGCCTACGAGCAGTACTTC.

The chain links TRBV5-1 to TRBJ1-1; D unclear. V was pared by 3 bases and J by 0 bases, with 18 bases between. The CDR3 length is 17 residues. Per germline, CDR1 SGHRS and CDR2 YFSETQ. CDR3 amino acids: CASSWTGPRELNTEAFF. CDR3 DNA sequence: TGCGCCAGCAGCTGGACGGGCCCCCGGGAGTTGAACACTGAAGCTTTCTTT.

The chain is built from TRBV27 and TRBJ2-3, with TRBD2 as a possible D gene (7 bases). The CDR3 sequence is 17 residues long. The V and J ends lost 3 bases and 0 bases respectively, with 16 bases between them. CDR1 MNHEY and CDR2 SMNVEV come from the germline V gene (reference sequence). CDR3 DNA sequence: TGTGCCAGCAGTTTCGGGGGGCTGTGGGCTAGCACAGATACGCAGTATTTT. Protein sequence: CASSFGGLWASTDTQYF.

The chain carries TRBV6-5 and TRBJ2-7; D possibly corresponds to TRBD1 (6 bases). V lost 4 bases and J lost 2, with 15 bases in between. CDR3 length equals 15 residues. From germline, CDR1 is MNHEY and CDR2 SVGAGI. CDR3 in amino acids: CASSLGAGLTYEQYF. The CDR3 DNA sequence: TGTGCCAGCAGTTTGGGGGCAGGGCTCACCTACGAGCAGTACTTC.

DNA for the CDR3: TGTGCCAGCAGCTTAGGGCCCGACACTGAAGCTTTCTTT. Translating it yields CASSLGPDTEAFF. The V and J genes are TRBV7-2 and TRBJ1-1, with D unclear. Germline V CDR1 and CDR2: SGHTA, FQGNSA. CDR3 length: 13 amino acids. V gave up 1 base and J gave up 3 bases, with 6 bases separating them.

Written as DNA, the CDR3 is TGTGCCAGCAGTATACTCCGTTCCACAGATACGCAGTATTTT. Translated, it gives CASSILRSTDTQYF. J is TRBJ2-3 and V is TRBV28, with D unresolved. The CDR3 consists of 14 residues. With 5 bases removed from V and 2 bases from J, the gap between germline ends came to 11 bases. Looked up from germline, CDR1 is MDHEN and CDR2 is SYDVKM.

This rearrangement joins TRBV27 to TRBJ1-1; a weak D match, TRBD1 (6 bases). Looked up from germline, CDR1 is MNHEY and CDR2 is SMNVEV (reference sequence). The V gene lost 0 bases and the J gene lost 0 bases, with 8 bases spanning the gap. CDR3 length: 15 amino acids. The CDR3 DNA reads TGTGCCAGCAGTTTATCGACAGGCTTGAACACTGAAGCTTTCTTT. This codes for CASSLSTGLNTEAFF.

This clone showed up just once. The V call is TRBV9, the J call TRBJ2-1; perhaps TRBD2 as D (6 bases). CDR1 and CDR2 (germline): SGDLS, YYNGEE. V lost 7 bases and J 0 bases, leaving 8 bases between the germline ends. The CDR3 contains 13 residues. DNA for the CDR3: TGTGCCAGCGAGGAGGGCTCCTACAATGAGCAGTTCTTC. Translation: CASEEGSYNEQFF.

This clone came up once. The chain joins TRBV4-2 to TRBJ2-1, with 7 bases that match TRBD2. This CDR3 contains 15 residues. V lost 4 bases, J lost 4 bases, and 7 bases stayed unmatched. The germline V gene has CDR1 LGHNA and CDR2 YNFKEQ. The CDR3 region is CASSPRTRAYNEQFF. In nucleotides, the CDR3 is TGTGCCAGCAGCCCACGGACTAGGGCGTACAATGAGCAGTTCTTC.

The V call is TRBV6-4, the J call TRBJ2-2, with 8 bases fitting TRBD1. This CDR3 is built from 16 residues. The J segment lost 6 bases and the V segment lost 3 bases, leaving 9 bases of the junction unmatched. Germline values: CDR1 MRHNA, CDR2 SNTAGT. Here the CDR3 DNA reads TGTGCCAGCAGTGATAGCAGGGGGCCCAACCCCGGGGAGCTGTTTTTT. It encodes CASSDSRGPNPGELFF.

The chain uses TRBV28 and TRBJ1-5; TRBD1 is a possible D gene (6 bases). Trimming cost V 7 bases and J 11 bases, with 21 bases left between them. The CDR3 extends over 14 amino acids. CDR1 is MDHEN and CDR2 is SYDVKM in the germline V gene. As DNA, the CDR3 is TGTGCCAGCACCGAGATCGGGGGCCTCAGGGCCCAGCATTTT. Translated, it gives CASTEIGGLRAQHF.

The chain couples TRBV7-2 to TRBJ2-7, with D hard to call. The CDR3 loop spans 14 amino acids. V lost 0 bases, J lost 2 bases, and 8 bases lay in between. CDR1 is SGHTA, CDR2 FQGNSA, per germline. CDR3 in DNA: TGTGCCAGCAGCTTAGCGGGCAGCCCCTACGAGCAGTACTTC. Protein sequence: CASSLAGSPYEQYF.

The chain combines TRBV27 with TRBJ2-5; 8 bases are a match to TRBD2. V lost 1 base and J lost 3; bases outside the gene matches: 13. CDR3 size: 18 residues. CDR1 is MNHEY and CDR2 is SMNVEV in the germline V gene (reference sequence). The CDR3 nucleotides are TGTGCCAGCAGTTTATTACCGCCCCCAGCGGGGGAAAAAGAGACCCAGTACTTC. Protein product: CASSLLPPPAGEKETQYF.

The chain joins TRBV7-6 to TRBJ2-3; D is unresolved. This CDR3 has 16 residues. The germline V gene has CDR1 SGHVS and CDR2 FNYEAQ. Trimming removed 5 bases at V and 0 bases at J, with 15 bases between. The CDR3 DNA follows: TGTGCCAGCAGCCCCACATACGCTCCTAGCACAGATACGCAGTATTTT. Amino acid sequence: CASSPTYAPSTDTQYF.

The chain uses TRBV5-1 and TRBJ1-1, with 7 bases lining up with TRBD1. The CDR3 spans 15 residues. Unmatched junction bases numbered 11, after V lost 6 bases and J lost 3 bases. CDR1 is SGHRS and CDR2 is YFSETQ in the germline V gene. CDR3 nucleotides: TGCGCCAGCACCCCCCACAGGGGTCTCGACACTGAAGCTTTCTTT. Amino acids: CASTPHRGLDTEAFF.

A single count supports this clone. V is TRBV27 and J is TRBJ2-2, with 7 bases identical to TRBD1. V was pared by 3 bases and J by 4 bases, with 5 bases of the junction left unmatched. Germline CDR1 reads MNHEY; CDR2 reads SMNVEV (reference sequence). The CDR3 extends over 15 amino acids. CDR3 nucleotides: TGTGCCAGCAGTTTGGTAGGGGGCGGCACCGGGGAGCTGTTTTTT. Protein sequence: CASSLVGGGTGELFF.

V usage is TRBV9 and J usage is TRBJ1-5, with no clear D. V was cut by 0 bases and J by 0 bases, with 7 bases left in between. The CDR3 loop spans 15 amino acids. Germline V gene sequence: CDR1 SGDLS, CDR2 YYNGEE. The DNA for the CDR3 is TGTGCCAGCAGCGTAGCAGGAAATAGCAATCAGCCCCAGCATTTT. Its protein is CASSVAGNSNQPQHF.

The rearrangement joins TRBV7-9 to TRBJ2-5; 10 bases align to TRBD2. The CDR3 sequence is 16 residues long. From germline, CDR1 is SEHNR and CDR2 FQNEAQ (reference sequence). V dropped 5 bases and J dropped 6; count of bases not matched to a gene: 12. CDR3 region: CASSLPTSGAPKTQYF. The CDR3 coding sequence is TGTGCCAGCAGCCTGCCAACTAGCGGGGCGCCAAAGACCCAGTACTTC. Filled out from reference TRBV7-9 and TRBJ2-5, the complete variable domain reads DTGVSQNPRHKITKRGQNVTFRCDPISEHNRLYWYRQTLGQGPEFLTYFQNEAQLEKSRLLSDRFSAERPKGSFSTLEIQRTEQGDSAMYLCASSLPTSGAPKTQYFGPGTRLLVL.

The chain couples TRBV29-1 to TRBJ1-2; 11 bases are shared with TRBD1. CDR3 length equals 12 residues. Germline loops: CDR1 SQVTM, CDR2 ANQGSEA. The J segment lost 6 bases and the V segment lost 7 bases, leaving 4 bases of the junction unmatched. The CDR3 spells CSGDRGVDGYTF. Here the CDR3 DNA reads TGCAGCGGGGACAGGGGGGTAGATGGCTACACCTTC.

The chain couples TRBV5-4 to TRBJ2-7; TRBD2 aligns across 8 bases. The CDR3 runs to 15 residues. CDR1 is SGHNT, CDR2 YYREEE, per germline (reference sequence). J lost 4 bases, V lost 3 bases, and 9 bases had no gene match. The CDR3 coding sequence is TGTGCCAGCAGCTCAGGGGTTAGCGGGATTTACGAGCAGTACTTC. It codes for CASSSGVSGIYEQYF.

The V call is TRBV11-1, the J call TRBJ2-1; D is unclear. The CDR3 sequence is 16 residues long. Trimming pared 2 bases from V and 6 bases from J, leaving 17 bases between. Per germline, CDR1 SGHAT and CDR2 FQDESV (reference sequence). CDR3 DNA sequence: TGTGCCAGCAGCTTAAACGACCGACCCTCTCCCAATGAGCAGTTCTTC. Translation gives CASSLNDRPSPNEQFF. The entire variable domain, with the rest obtained from reference TRBV11-1 and TRBJ2-1, is as follows: EAEVAQSPRYKITEKSQAVAFWCDPISGHATLYWYRQILGQGPELLVQFQDESVVDDSQLPKDRFSAERLKGVDSTLKIQPAELGDSAMYLCASSLNDRPSPNEQFFGPGTRLTVL.

This chain uses TRBV5-4 with TRBJ2-7; maybe TRBD1 (6 bases). Per the germline V gene, CDR1 is SGHNT and CDR2 is YYREEE (reference sequence). The CDR3 totals 14 residues. Trimming took 0 bases from V and 6 from J, leaving 13 bases between them. The chain's CDR3 is CASSLVRQDSEQYF. For the CDR3, the DNA is TGTGCCAGCAGCTTGGTAAGACAGGATTCCGAGCAGTACTTC.